This TCR beta chain was captured in a study of blood T cell repertoires in COVID-19. The wider study: T cells, B-cell-depleted T cells, or PBMCs supplied cDNA or gDNA.

Per the original methods: Cell counts per sample came from amplifying reference gene primers. Here immunoSEQ multiplex PCR was the method, and the copy in TCRdb shows in-frame clones only, minus some. V, J and clone size reflect that table, while D and trimming were determined from the DNA. Counted here are 94,000 or so clones, 84% occurring once; the ten biggest clones make up roughly 25%. This CDR3 has 13 amino acids. Germline V gene sequence: CDR1 SGHVS, CDR2 FQNEAQ. Trimming cost V 6 bases and J 4 bases, with 9 bases left between them. Input material: peripheral blood. This TCR was sampled from a man aged 60 to 69 with acute or convalescent COVID-19. This chain links TRBV7-8 with TRBJ1-4, with D maybe TRBD1 (5 bases). CDR3 DNA sequence: TGTGCCAGCAGTTGGGGCCGTAATGAAAAACTGTTTTTT. Translation gives CASSWGRNEKLFF. The full variable domain, with the rest looked up from reference TRBV7-8 and TRBJ1-4, is GAGVSQSPRYKVAKRGQDVALRCDPISGHVSLFWYQQALGQGPEFLTYFQNEAQLDKSGLPSDRFFAERPEGSVSTLKIQRTQQEDSAVYLCASSWGRNEKLFFGSGTQLSVL.